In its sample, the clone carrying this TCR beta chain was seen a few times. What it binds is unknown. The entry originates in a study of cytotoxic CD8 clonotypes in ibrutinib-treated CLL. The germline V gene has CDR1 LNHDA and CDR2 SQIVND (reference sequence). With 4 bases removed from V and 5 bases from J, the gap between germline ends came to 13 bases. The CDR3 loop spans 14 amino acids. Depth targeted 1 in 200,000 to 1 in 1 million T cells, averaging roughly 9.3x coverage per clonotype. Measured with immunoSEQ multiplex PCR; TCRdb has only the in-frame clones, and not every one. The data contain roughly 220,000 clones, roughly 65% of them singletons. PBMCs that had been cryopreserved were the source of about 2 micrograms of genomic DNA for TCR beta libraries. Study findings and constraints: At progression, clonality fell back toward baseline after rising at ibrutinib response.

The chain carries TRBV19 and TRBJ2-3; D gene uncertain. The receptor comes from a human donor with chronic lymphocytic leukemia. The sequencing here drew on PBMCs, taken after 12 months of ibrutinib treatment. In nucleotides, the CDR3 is TGTGCCAGTAGTACTGCAAGATTTGAAGATACGCAGTATTTT. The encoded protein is CASSTARFEDTQYF.